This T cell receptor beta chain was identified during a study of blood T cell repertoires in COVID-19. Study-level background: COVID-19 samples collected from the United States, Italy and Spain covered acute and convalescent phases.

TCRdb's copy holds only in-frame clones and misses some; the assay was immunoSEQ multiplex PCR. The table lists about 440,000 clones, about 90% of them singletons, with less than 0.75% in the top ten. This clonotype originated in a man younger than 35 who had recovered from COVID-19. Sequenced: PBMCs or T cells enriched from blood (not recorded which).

The CDR3 bases are TGCGCCAGCAGCTTCCAGGGAGGGACTGAAGCTTTCTTT. Amino acid sequence: CASSFQGGTEAFF. The chain uses TRBV5-1 and TRBJ1-1; TRBD1 is a possible D gene (5 bases). The germline V gene encodes CDR1 SGHRS and CDR2 YFSETQ. This CDR3 is 13 amino acids long. Trimming left V 2 bases short and J 5 bases short, with 10 bases between.